This T cell receptor (beta chain) stems from a study of blood T cell repertoires in COVID-19. Study context: Collection of acute and convalescent COVID-19 samples took place in the United States, Italy and Spain. T cells, B-cell-depleted T cells, or PBMCs provided the cDNA or gDNA that served as material.

Living in 24 US areas, the participants were between roughly 18 and 90 years of age. Authors' methods: From reference gene primer amplification, estimates of nucleated cell counts were derived. Produced via immunoSEQ multiplex PCR; TCRdb's table is partial and in-frame only. That table is the source of V, J and clone size, and D and trimming were worked out from the DNA. The table includes more than 200,000 clones, 70% to 90% detected once. V lost 1 base to trimming and J lost 2 bases; unmatched junction nucleotides: 4. CDR3 size: 16 residues. The germline CDR1 and CDR2 sequences are SGHAT and FQNNGV. This clone occurred a few times.

The chain uses TRBV11-2 and TRBJ2-7, with TRBD1 matching 11 bases. The TCR sequence derives from a woman in her thirties or forties with acute COVID-19. Sequencing used PBMCs or T cells enriched from blood (not recorded which). CDR3 sequence: CASSLVVGQGAYEQYF. CDR3 DNA: TGTGCCAGCAGCTTAGTAGTGGGACAGGGGGCCTACGAGCAGTACTTC. Full variable domain (missing parts from reference TRBV11-2 and TRBJ2-7): EAGVAQSPRYKIIEKRQSVAFWCNPISGHATLYWYQQILGQGPKLLIQFQNNGVVDDSQLPKDRFSAERLKGVDSTLKIQPAKLEDSAVYLCASSLVVGQGAYEQYFGPGTRLTVT.